The text below deals with one T cell receptor beta chain. Its target is unknown. J gave up 3 bases and V 6 bases, and 9 bases lay outside the gene matches. Per germline, CDR1 SGHTA and CDR2 FQGNSA. The CDR3 totals 15 residues. This sample was included in a study of response to subunit inactivated influenza vaccine. Study-level findings and limits: Authors proposed each seasonal influenza vaccination draws in few new T cells.

TCRdb redid the calling of the RT-PCR reads with MiXCR, one entry per CDR3 protein. This table has around 520,000 distinct CDR3 sequences, about 25% appearing once. The sequence derives from a man aged 50-59 years who received an inactivated influenza vaccine. The chain employs TRBV7-2 and TRBJ2-3; 7 bases align to TRBD1. Specimen: CD4+ T cells sorted from PBMCs, collected around 5 days after vaccination. CDR3 coding DNA: TGTGCCAGCAGTCCAACAGGGGCAGGGACAGATACGCAGTATTTT. It yields the protein CASSPTGAGTDTQYF.